Listed below are T cell receptor beta chains from one sample, sequenced in a study of T-cell memory formation after mild COVID-19. TCRdb redid the calling of the 5' RACE reads with MiXCR, one entry per CDR3 protein. The sample includes roughly 510,000 distinct CDR3 sequences, approximately 15% of them seen just once. Source material: PBMCs or a T cell subset sorted from them (not recorded which). The receptors were sampled from an adult woman who had mild COVID-19 (a few samples of this study predate the infection). Cell type and time point are not known. Both conserved end residues are part of each CDR3. D genes are given only for firm matches. Clone sizes are given selectively: once, few, many, or a class where the clone is expanded.

D	size	V	J	CDR3	DNA
-	few	TRBV30	TRBJ1-2	CAWIETGGGYTF	TGTGCCTGGATCGAGACAGGTGGGGGCTACACCTTC
TRBD1	-	TRBV12-3/TRBV12-4	TRBJ2-6	CASSLFRRGLDSGANVLTF	TGTGCCAGCAGTTTATTCCGAAGGGGGCTTGACTCTGGGGCCAACGTCCTGACTTTC
TRBD2	-	TRBV5-5	TRBJ2-7	CASSLELADYEQYF	TGTGCCAGCAGCTTGGAACTAGCGGACTACGAGCAGTACTTC
TRBD1	few	TRBV5-1	TRBJ2-1	CASSIGQGFNEQFF	TGCGCCAGCAGCATAGGACAGGGTTTCAATGAGCAGTTCTTC
TRBD1	-	TRBV19	TRBJ1-1	CASNPGQALGTEAFF	TGTGCCAGTAACCCGGGACAGGCCTTGGGCACTGAAGCTTTCTTT
-	-	TRBV7-9	TRBJ2-7	CASSATDRYEQYF	TGTGCCAGCAGCGCAACTGACAGATACGAGCAGTACTTC
TRBD2	-	TRBV5-1	TRBJ2-1	CASSLPSRLAGPRRTYNEQFF	TGCGCCAGCAGCCTGCCTTCGAGACTAGCGGGCCCTCGGCGTACGTACAATGAGCAGTTCTTC
-	few	TRBV5-1	TRBJ1-1	CASSGGGVEAFF	TGCGCCAGCAGCGGGGGGGGAGTTGAAGCTTTCTTT
-	few	TRBV11-2	TRBJ1-1	CASSLARTEAFF	TGTGCCAGCAGCTTAGCTCGCACTGAAGCTTTCTTT
-	few	TRBV9	TRBJ2-3	CASSVGSGDTQYF	TGTGCCAGCAGCGTAGGGTCAGGAGATACGCAGTATTTT
-	few	TRBV7-9	TRBJ2-1	CASRSGSYNEQFF	TGTGCCAGCAGGAGCGGGTCCTACAATGAGCAGTTCTTC
-	few	TRBV2	TRBJ1-4	CASSPGRTEKLFF	TGTGCCAGCAGTCCAGGGAGGACTGAAAAACTGTTTTTT
-	-	TRBV12-3/TRBV12-4	TRBJ1-2	CASSFRTNYGYTF	TGTGCCAGCAGTTTTCGAACTAACTATGGCTACACCTTC
-	few	TRBV19	TRBJ2-2	CASGQSNTGELFF	TGTGCCAGTGGACAATCGAACACCGGGGAGCTGTTTTTT
TRBD1	-	TRBV5-6	TRBJ1-1	CASSHRGQVSTEAFF	TGTGCCAGCAGCCACAGGGGGCAGGTTAGCACTGAAGCTTTCTTT
-	few	TRBV29-1	TRBJ2-3	CSVEQVDTQYF	TGCAGCGTTGAACAAGTTGATACGCAGTATTTT
TRBD2	few	TRBV7-6	TRBJ2-1	CASSFSGLDEQFF	TGTGCCAGCAGCTTTAGCGGGTTGGATGAGCAGTTCTTC
TRBD1	few	TRBV7-8	TRBJ2-1	CASSLSRDRGLGEQFF	TGTGCCAGCAGCTTATCTCGGGACAGGGGGCTTGGTGAGCAGTTCTTC
-	many	TRBV4-1	TRBJ1-1	CASSQGGGLGTEAFF	TGCGCCAGCAGCCAAGGGGGAGGTTTAGGCACTGAAGCTTTCTTT
-	-	TRBV7-6	TRBJ2-1	CASSLALGGNEQFF	TGTGCCAGCAGCTTAGCTTTGGGTGGCAATGAGCAGTTCTTC
TRBD1	few	TRBV5-1	TRBJ1-2	CASSLGTGQYGYTF	TGCGCCAGCAGCTTGGGGACAGGGCAATATGGCTACACCTTC
TRBD2	few	TRBV5-4	TRBJ2-1	CASSFGLAGEQFF	TGTGCCAGCAGCTTTGGCCTAGCGGGTGAGCAGTTCTTC
TRBD2	-	TRBV6-2/TRBV6-3	TRBJ2-5	CASSYSSLAGGKETQYF	TGTGCCAGCAGTTACTCTTCTCTAGCGGGAGGCAAAGAGACCCAGTACTTC
-	-	TRBV29-1	TRBJ1-2	CSVVAPPNYGYTF	TGCAGCGTTGTGGCGCCTCCTAACTATGGCTACACCTTC
-	many	TRBV7-9	TRBJ1-1	CASSLVTGSTEAFF	TGTGCCAGCAGCTTAGTGACCGGGAGCACTGAAGCTTTCTTT
TRBD1	-	TRBV15	TRBJ2-2	CATSTEDRVNGELFF	TGTGCCACCAGCACAGAGGACAGGGTGAACGGGGAGCTGTTTTTT
-	few	TRBV20-1	TRBJ1-1	CSARDNPRMNTEAFF	TGCAGTGCTAGAGATAATCCGAGAATGAACACTGAAGCTTTCTTT
TRBD2	-	TRBV7-2	TRBJ2-4	CASSPPLGLAGGLAKNIQYF	TGTGCCAGCAGCCCACCCCTGGGACTAGCGGGAGGACTAGCCAAAAACATTCAGTACTTC
-	few	TRBV10-3	TRBJ1-1	CAITAGSSEAFF	TGTGCCATCACCGCGGGTTCCTCTGAAGCTTTCTTT
-	-	TRBV2	TRBJ1-1	CASSEEGGEAFF	TGTGCCAGCAGTGAAGAGGGGGGTGAAGCTTTCTTT
-	few	TRBV20-1	TRBJ1-1	CSARDPRSGGRAEAFF	TGCAGTGCTAGAGATCCGAGATCGGGGGGTAGGGCTGAAGCTTTCTTT
-	-	TRBV11-2	TRBJ1-4	CASSPTGATNEKLFF	TGTGCCAGCAGCCCAACGGGGGCGACTAATGAAAAACTGTTTTTT
-	-	TRBV6-5	TRBJ2-2	CASTSGGGGRVRTGELFF	TGTGCCAGCACCTCAGGAGGTGGAGGCCGGGTGAGGACCGGGGAGCTGTTTTTT
-	-	TRBV6-1	TRBJ1-1	CASSETGWGTEAFF	TGTGCCAGCAGTGAAACGGGTTGGGGCACTGAAGCTTTCTTT
TRBD1	many	TRBV9	TRBJ1-6	CASSPQTGPNSPLHF	TGTGCCAGCAGCCCCCAGACAGGGCCCAATTCACCCCTCCACTTT
-	few	TRBV6-5	TRBJ2-2	CASSYFEESRDTGELFF	TGTGCCAGCAGTTACTTCGAAGAATCTCGGGACACCGGGGAGCTGTTTTTT
-	few	TRBV12-3/TRBV12-4	TRBJ1-2	CASSLRDVSYGYTF	TGTGCCAGCAGTCTCCGGGACGTCAGCTATGGCTACACCTTC
-	many	TRBV7-9	TRBJ2-5	CASSLGWTETQETQYF	TGTGCCAGCAGCTTAGGATGGACAGAAACCCAAGAGACCCAGTACTTC
TRBD2	few	TRBV7-6	TRBJ2-3	CASSSSLAGAGHTQYF	TGTGCCAGCAGCTCATCTCTAGCGGGGGCCGGGCATACGCAGTATTTT
TRBD2	-	TRBV7-3	TRBJ2-1	CASSANRDYYNEQFF	TGTGCCAGCAGCGCCAACCGGGACTACTACAATGAGCAGTTCTTC